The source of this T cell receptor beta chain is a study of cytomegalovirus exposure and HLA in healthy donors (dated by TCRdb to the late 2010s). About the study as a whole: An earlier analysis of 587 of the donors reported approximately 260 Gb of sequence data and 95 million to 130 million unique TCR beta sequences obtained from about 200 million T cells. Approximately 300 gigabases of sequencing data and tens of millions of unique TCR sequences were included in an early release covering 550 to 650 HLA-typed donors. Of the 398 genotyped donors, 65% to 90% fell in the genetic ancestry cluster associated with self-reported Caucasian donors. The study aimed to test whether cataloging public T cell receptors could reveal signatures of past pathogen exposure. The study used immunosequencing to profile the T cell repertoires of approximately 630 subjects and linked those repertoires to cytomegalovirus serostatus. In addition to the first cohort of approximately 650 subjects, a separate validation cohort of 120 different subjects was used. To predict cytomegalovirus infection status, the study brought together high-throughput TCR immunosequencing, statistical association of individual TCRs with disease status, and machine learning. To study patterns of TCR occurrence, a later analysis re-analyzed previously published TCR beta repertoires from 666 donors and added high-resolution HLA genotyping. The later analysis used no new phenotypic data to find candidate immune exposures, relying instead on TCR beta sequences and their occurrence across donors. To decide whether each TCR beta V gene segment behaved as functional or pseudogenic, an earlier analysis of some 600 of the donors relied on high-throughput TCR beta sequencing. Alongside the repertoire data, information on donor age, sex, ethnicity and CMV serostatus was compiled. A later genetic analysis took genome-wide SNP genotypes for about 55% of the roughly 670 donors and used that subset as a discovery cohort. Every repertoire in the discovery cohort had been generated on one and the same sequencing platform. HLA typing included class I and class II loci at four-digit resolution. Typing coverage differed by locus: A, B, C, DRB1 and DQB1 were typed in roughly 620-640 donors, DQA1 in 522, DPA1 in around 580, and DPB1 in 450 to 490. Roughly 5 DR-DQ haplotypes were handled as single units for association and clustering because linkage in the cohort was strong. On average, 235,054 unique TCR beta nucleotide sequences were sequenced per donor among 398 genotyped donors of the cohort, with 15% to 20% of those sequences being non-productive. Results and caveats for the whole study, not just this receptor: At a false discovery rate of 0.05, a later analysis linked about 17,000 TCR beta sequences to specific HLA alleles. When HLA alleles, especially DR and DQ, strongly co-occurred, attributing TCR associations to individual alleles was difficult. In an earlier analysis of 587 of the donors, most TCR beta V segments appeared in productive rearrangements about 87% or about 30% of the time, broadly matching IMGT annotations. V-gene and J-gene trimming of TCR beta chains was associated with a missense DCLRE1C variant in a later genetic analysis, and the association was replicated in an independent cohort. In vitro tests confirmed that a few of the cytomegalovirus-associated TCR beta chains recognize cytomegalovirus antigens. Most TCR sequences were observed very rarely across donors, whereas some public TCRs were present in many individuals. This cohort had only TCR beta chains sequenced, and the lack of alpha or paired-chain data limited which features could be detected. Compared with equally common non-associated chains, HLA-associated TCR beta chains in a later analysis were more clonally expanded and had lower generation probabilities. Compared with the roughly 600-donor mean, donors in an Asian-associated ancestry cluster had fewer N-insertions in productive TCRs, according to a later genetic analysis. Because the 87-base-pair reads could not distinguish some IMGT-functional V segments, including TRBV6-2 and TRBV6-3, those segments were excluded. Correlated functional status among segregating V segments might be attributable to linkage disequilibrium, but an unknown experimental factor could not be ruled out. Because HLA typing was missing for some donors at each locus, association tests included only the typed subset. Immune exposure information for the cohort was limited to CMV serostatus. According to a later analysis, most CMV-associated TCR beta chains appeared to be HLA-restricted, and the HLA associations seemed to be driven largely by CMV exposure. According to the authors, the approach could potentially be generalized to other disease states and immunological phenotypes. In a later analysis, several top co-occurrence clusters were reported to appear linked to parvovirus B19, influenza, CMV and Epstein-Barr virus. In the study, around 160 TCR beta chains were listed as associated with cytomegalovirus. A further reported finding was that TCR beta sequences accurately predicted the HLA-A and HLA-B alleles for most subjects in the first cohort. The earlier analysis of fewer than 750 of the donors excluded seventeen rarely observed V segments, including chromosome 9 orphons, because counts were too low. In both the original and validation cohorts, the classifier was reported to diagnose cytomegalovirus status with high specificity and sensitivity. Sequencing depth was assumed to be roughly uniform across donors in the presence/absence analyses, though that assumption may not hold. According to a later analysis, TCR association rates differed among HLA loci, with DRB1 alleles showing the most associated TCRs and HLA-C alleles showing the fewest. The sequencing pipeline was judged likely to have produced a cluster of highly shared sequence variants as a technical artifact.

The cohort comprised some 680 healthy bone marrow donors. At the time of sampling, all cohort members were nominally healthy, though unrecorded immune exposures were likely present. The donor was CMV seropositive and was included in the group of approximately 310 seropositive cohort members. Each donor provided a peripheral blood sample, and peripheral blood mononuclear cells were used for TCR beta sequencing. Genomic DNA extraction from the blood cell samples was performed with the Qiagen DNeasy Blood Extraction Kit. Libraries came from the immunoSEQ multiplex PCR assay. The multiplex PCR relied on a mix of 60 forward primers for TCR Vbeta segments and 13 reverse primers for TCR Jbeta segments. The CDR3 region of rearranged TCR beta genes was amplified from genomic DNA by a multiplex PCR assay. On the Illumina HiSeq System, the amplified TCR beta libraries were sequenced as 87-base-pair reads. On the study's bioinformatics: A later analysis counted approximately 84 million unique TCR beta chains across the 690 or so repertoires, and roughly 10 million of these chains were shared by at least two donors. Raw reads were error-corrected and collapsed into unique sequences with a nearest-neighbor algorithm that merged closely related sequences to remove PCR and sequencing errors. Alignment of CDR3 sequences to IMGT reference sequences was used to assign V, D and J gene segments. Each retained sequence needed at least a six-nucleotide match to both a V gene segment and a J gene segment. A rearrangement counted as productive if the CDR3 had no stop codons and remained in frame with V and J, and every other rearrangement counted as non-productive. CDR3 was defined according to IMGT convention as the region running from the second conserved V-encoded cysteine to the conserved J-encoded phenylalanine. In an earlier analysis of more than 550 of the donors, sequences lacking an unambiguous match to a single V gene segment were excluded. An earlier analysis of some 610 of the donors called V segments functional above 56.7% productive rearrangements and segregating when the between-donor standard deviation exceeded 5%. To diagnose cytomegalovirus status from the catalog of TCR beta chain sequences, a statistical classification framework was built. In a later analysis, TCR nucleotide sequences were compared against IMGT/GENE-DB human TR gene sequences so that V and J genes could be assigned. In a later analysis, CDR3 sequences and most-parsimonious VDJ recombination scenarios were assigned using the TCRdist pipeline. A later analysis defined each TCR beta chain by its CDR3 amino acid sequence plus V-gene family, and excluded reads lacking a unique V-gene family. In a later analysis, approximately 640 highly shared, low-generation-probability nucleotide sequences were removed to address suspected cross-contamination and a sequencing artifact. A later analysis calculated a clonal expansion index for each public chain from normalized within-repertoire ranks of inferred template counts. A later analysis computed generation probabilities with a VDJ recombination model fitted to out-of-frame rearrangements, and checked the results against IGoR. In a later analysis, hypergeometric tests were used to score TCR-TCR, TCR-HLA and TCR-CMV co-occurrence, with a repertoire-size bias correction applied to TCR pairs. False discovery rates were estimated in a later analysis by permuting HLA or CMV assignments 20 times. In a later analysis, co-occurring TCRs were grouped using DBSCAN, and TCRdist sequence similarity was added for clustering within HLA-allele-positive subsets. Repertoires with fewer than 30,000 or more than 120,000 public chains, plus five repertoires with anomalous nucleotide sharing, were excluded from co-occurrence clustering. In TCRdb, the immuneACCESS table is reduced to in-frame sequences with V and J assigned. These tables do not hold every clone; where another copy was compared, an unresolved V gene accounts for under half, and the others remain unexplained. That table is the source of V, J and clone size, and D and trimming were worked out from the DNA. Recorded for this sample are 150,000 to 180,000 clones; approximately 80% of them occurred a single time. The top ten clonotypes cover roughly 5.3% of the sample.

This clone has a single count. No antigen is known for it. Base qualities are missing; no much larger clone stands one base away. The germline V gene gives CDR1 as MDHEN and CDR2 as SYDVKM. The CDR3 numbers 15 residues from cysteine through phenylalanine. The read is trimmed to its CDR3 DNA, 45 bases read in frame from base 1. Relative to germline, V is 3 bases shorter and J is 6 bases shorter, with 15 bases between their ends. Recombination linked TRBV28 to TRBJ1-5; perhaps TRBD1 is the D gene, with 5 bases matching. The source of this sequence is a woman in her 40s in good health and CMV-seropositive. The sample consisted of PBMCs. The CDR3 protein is CASSFGQGGSQPQHF. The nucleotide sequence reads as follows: TGTGCCAGCAGTTTTGGGCAGGGCGGGAGTCAGCCCCAGCATTTT.